These 19 T cell receptor beta chains came from one sample sequenced in a study of T cell clonality in common variable immunodeficiency. TCRdb's table, derived via immunoSEQ multiplex PCR, lists solely in-frame clones and lacks some. Altogether about 43,000 clones were found in the sample, and no singletons occur. Input material: peripheral blood mononuclear cells. Source of these receptors: a person aged 18 to 69 in good health.

This clone was seen only a few times. Read coverage stops 3 residues before the CDR3 terminus; the germline J gene supplies the remainder. This chain links TRBV7-2 with TRBJ1-1; D perhaps matches TRBD1 (5 bases). Per the germline V gene, CDR1 is SGHTA and CDR2 is FQGNSA. This CDR3 contains 15 residues. V lost 7 bases, J lost 0 bases, and 15 bases lay in between. CDR3 protein: CASTLRQKLNTEAFF. Partial CDR3 DNA: TGTGCCAGCACCCTTCGACAGAAGTTGAACACTGAA.

This clone has ten or more counts. Sequencing ends 3 residues short of the CDR3 end; the germline J gene provides the rest. The chain employs TRBV20-1 and TRBJ1-3; TRBD1 is a possible D gene (5 bases). Trimming took 6 bases from V and 0 from J, leaving 12 bases between them. CDR1 is DFQATT and CDR2 is SNEGSKA in the germline V gene (reference sequence). The CDR3 extends over 14 amino acids. CDR3 residues: CSATGGNSGNTIYF. CDR3 bases read: TGCAGTGCCACCGGGGGAAACTCTGGAAACACC.

This clone was recorded many times. The CDR3 goes on 3 residues after the read ends, and that part is filled in from the germline J gene. The J gene is TRBJ1-5, the V gene TRBV6-2 or TRBV6-3; TRBD1 matches at 10 bases. CDR3 length equals 16 residues. V was pared by 11 bases and J by 4 bases, with 14 bases of the junction left unmatched. Germline assignment: CDR1 MNHEY and CDR2 SVGEGT. The covered CDR3 bases are TGTGCCTCCCGGGACAGGGGAAGCTCGGCAAATCAGCCC. Translating gives CASRDRGSSANQP. The CDR3, in full, reads CASRDRGSSANQPQHF.

This clone was seen a few times. Coverage ceases 3 residues before the CDR3 finishes, and the germline J gene fills in the end. This chain uses TRBV11-1 with TRBJ2-3; D ambiguous. This CDR3 is 13 amino acids long. The germline V gene encodes CDR1 SGHAT and CDR2 FQDESV (reference sequence). CDR3 protein: CASSLAGFETQYF. The DNA read from the CDR3 is TGTGCCAGCAGCTTAGCAGGGTTTGAGACG. The full variable domain, rest sourced from reference TRBV11-1 and TRBJ2-3, is EAEVAQSPRYKITEKSQAVAFWCDPISGHATLYWYRQILGQGPELLVQFQDESVVDDSQLPKDRFSAERLKGVDSTLKIQPAELGDSAMYLCASSLAGFETQYFGPGTRLTVL.

This clone has at least ten counts. The read comes to an end 3 residues before the CDR3 does, leaving the germline J gene to fill in the end. The chain joins TRBV5-1 to TRBJ1-2; possibly TRBD1 for D (6 bases). The ends were cut back, 0 bases at V and 2 bases at J, with 11 bases in the middle. This CDR3 spans 15 amino acids. The germline CDR1 and CDR2 sequences are SGHRS and YFSETQ. This chain's CDR3 is CASSLDGRGNYGYTF. CDR3 bases read: TGCGCCAGCAGCTTGGATGGGAGGGGGAACTATGGC.

This clone was found a few times. The sequenced fragment ends 3 residues before the CDR3 boundary, so the rest is inferred from the germline J gene. The rearrangement uses TRBV7-8 and TRBJ1-2; tentative D call: TRBD1 (5 bases). V lost 1 base and J lost 4, with 13 bases in between. The CDR3 covers 15 residues. CDR1 SGHVS and CDR2 FQNEAQ come from the germline V gene. The CDR3 DNA, read in part, is TGTGCCAGCAGCTTAGGGACATCCACGTTCTATGGC. Protein sequence: CASSLGTSTFYG. The full CDR3 reads CASSLGTSTFYGYTF.

This clone was counted at least ten times. CDR3 region: CATSDSGTGQYEQYF. Incomplete CDR3 DNA: TGTGCCACCAGTGATTCAGGGACAGGTCAGTACGAG. The V gene is TRBV24-1, the J gene TRBJ2-7; TRBD1 agrees at 8 bases. The read stops 3 residues short of the end of the CDR3; the missing end is completed from the germline J gene. The length of the CDR3 is 15 residues. Germline V gene lookup returns CDR1 KGHDR and CDR2 SFDVKD. The V segment lost 2 bases and the J segment 4 bases; nucleotides outside the gene matches: 6.

The table lists this clone with a few counts. Read coverage stops 3 residues before the CDR3 terminus; the germline J gene supplies the remainder. This chain links TRBV19 with TRBJ1-2; the D gene is possibly TRBD1 (5 bases). Germline CDR1 LNHDA, CDR2 SQIVND (reference sequence). The CDR3 is made up of 15 amino acids. CDR3 amino acids: CASSIDLQGSYDYTF. CDR3 DNA, as far as it was read: TGTGCCAGTAGTATAGATCTGCAGGGATCTTACGAC.

This clone was detected ten times or more. The read ends 3 residues before the CDR3 terminus; that terminus is restored from the germline J gene. This chain joins TRBV30 and TRBJ2-3; 9 bases line up with TRBD2. Per the germline V gene, CDR1 is GTSNPN and CDR2 is SVGIG (reference sequence). V shed 2 bases, J shed 2 bases, and the junction held 5 bases outside the gene matches. This CDR3 spans 15 amino acids. CDR3 sequence reads: CAWSRLAVSTDTQYF. The CDR3 bases that were read are TGTGCCTGGAGTCGACTAGCGGTTTCCACAGATACG.

This clone was seen a few times. Read data end 3 residues before the CDR3 end; the end is taken from the germline J gene. The chain uses TRBV2 and TRBJ1-6, with a weak D call TRBD1 (6 bases). The CDR3 runs to 14 residues. Germline V gene sequence: CDR1 SNHLY, CDR2 FYNNEI. CDR3 DNA, as far as it was read: TGTGCCAGCAGTGAATTCAGGGGTCCGGGAGCC. Translating it yields CASSEFRGPGA. Given in full, the CDR3 is CASSEFRGPGALHF.

This clone has a handful of counts. The CDR3 end lies 3 residues beyond the end of the read and is filled in from the germline J gene. The chain combines TRBV19 with TRBJ2-3; a possible D gene is TRBD2 (5 bases). From germline, CDR1 is LNHDA and CDR2 SQIVND (reference sequence). There are 13 residues in the CDR3. CDR3: CASSGRGNQPQYF. Incomplete CDR3 DNA: TGTGCCAGTAGCGGACGGGGTAATCAGCCG.

This clone has ten or more counts. The read ends 3 residues early relative to the CDR3; the germline J gene fills the gap. The chain joins TRBV7-3 to TRBJ1-1, with D possibly matching TRBD1 (6 bases). The V gene's germline CDR1 is SGHTA and CDR2 FQGTGA. This CDR3 has 14 residues. V dropped 4 bases and J dropped 5 bases, with 14 bases sitting between them. The CDR3 DNA, read in part, is TGTGCCAGCAGCTACACAGGGTTGGGGACTGAA. Translated: CASSYTGLGTE. Given in full, the CDR3 is CASSYTGLGTEAFF.

This clone has ten or more counts. The read gets to within 3 residues of the CDR3 end, and the germline J gene fills in the rest. V gene TRBV6-2 or TRBV6-3 combines with J gene TRBJ1-1; possibly TRBD1 for D (6 bases). Trimming cost V 6 bases and J 1 base, with 21 bases left between them. Germline CDR1 and CDR2: MNHEY and SVGEGT. This CDR3 contains 17 residues. CDR3 DNA, as far as it was read: TGTGCCAGCAGGAGAGAAGACAGGCGGACCCCGAACACTGAA. Its translation is CASRREDRRTPNTE. The whole CDR3 protein is CASRREDRRTPNTEAFF.

In this sample, this clone turned up many times. One end of the junction fails to match germline, which may point to a read error. The read halts 3 residues ahead of the CDR3 end, with the missing end drawn from the germline J gene. The same CDR3 also results from other DNA sequences found in this sample. The rearrangement links TRBV2 to TRBJ2-3; a weak D match, TRBD2 (5 bases). The CDR3 loop spans 15 amino acids. Looked up from germline, CDR1 is SNHLY and CDR2 is FYNNEI. The CDR3 sequence is CASRSSSGPTDTQYF. CDR3 bases read: TGTGCTAGCAGGTCGAGCAGCGGCCCGACAGATACG.

In its sample, this clone was seen many times. This chain's CDR3 is CAWSPLTGHPEAFF. Partial CDR3 DNA: TGTGCCTGGAGCCCTCTCACAGGTCATCCTGAA. The chain joins TRBV30 to TRBJ1-1, with D possibly TRBD1 on 5 matching bases. The read stops 3 residues short of the end of the CDR3; the missing end is completed from the germline J gene. The length of the CDR3 is 14 residues. V was cut by 3 bases and J by 6 bases, with 17 bases left in between. Looked up from germline, CDR1 is GTSNPN and CDR2 is SVGIG (reference sequence).

This clone was detected only a few times. The read terminates 3 residues ahead of where the CDR3 ends, so the germline J gene completes it. The V gene is TRBV20-1, the J gene TRBJ2-3; 10 nucleotides align to TRBD1. The germline CDR1 and CDR2 sequences are DFQATT and SNEGSKA (reference sequence). The CDR3 is 16 amino acids. The CDR3 loop is CSARDEDRGDQETQYF. Partial CDR3 DNA: TGCAGTGCTAGAGATGAGGACAGGGGGGATCAAGAGACG.

This clone was observed many times. Other DNA sequences in this specimen translate into the identical CDR3. The sequenced CDR3 bases are TGTGCCAGCAGCTTGATGAGGACTGAA. It encodes CASSLMRTE. In full, the CDR3 is CASSLMRTEAFF. The chain carries TRBV5-6 and TRBJ1-1; D not resolved. The CDR3 end falls 3 residues outside the read, so it is completed with the germline J gene. Germline V gives CDR1 SGHDT, CDR2 YYEEEE. Trimming took 1 base from V and 5 from J, leaving 6 bases between them. The CDR3 runs to 12 residues.

The sample holds many counts of this clone. With the read ending 3 residues before the CDR3 end, the germline J gene is used to fill in that end. The V and J genes are TRBV5-4 and TRBJ1-4; tentative D call: TRBD1 (5 bases). The germline gives CDR1 SGHNT, CDR2 YYREEE (reference sequence). The CDR3 has 15 residues. The CDR3 sequence is CASSLEGTGANVLFF. The CDR3 DNA, read in part, is TGTGCCAGCAGCTTGGAGGGAACTGGGGCCAACGTA.

This clone showed up many times. The read ends 3 residues before the CDR3 terminus; that terminus is restored from the germline J gene. The V call is TRBV20-1, the J call TRBJ2-7; 9 positions agree with TRBD1. Germline CDR1 reads DFQATT; CDR2 reads SNEGSKA (reference sequence). This CDR3 spans 13 amino acids. The trim removed 5 bases at V and 3 bases at J, leaving 5 bases unmatched. This CDR3 is CSADTGGVYEQYF. The covered CDR3 bases are TGCAGTGCTGATACAGGGGGCGTCTACGAG.